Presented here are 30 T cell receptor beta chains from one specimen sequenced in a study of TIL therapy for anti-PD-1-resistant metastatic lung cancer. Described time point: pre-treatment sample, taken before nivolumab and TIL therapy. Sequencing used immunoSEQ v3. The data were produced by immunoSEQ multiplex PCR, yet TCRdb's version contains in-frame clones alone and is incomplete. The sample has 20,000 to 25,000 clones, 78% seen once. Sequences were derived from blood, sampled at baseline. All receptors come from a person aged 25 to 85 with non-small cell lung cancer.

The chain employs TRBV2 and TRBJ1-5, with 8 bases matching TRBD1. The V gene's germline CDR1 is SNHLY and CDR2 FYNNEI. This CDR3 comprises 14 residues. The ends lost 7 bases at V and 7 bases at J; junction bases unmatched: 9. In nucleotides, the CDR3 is TGTGCCAGCATTAAGACAGGGGTGGGACAGCCCCAGCATTTT. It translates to CASIKTGVGQPQHF.

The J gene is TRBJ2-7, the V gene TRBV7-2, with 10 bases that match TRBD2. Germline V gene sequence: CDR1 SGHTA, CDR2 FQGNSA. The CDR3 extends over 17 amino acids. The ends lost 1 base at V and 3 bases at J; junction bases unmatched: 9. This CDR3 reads CASSLGLSGRILYEQYF. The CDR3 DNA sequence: TGTGCCAGCAGCTTAGGGCTTAGCGGGAGGATCCTCTACGAGCAGTACTTC.

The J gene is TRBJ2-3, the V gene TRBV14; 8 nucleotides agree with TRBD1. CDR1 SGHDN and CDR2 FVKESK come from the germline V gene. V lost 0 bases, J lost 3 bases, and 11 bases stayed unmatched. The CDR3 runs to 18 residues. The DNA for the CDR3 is TGTGCCAGCAGCCAAGAACTTACCAGGGGACAGGTTACAGATACGCAGTATTTT. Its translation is CASSQELTRGQVTDTQYF.

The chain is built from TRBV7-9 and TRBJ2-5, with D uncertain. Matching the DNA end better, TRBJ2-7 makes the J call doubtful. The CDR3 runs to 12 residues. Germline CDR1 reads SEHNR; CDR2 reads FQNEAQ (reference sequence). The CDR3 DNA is TGTGCCAGCAGCTTCCTAGCCTACGAGCAGTACTTC. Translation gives CASSFLAYEQYF.

The chain's CDR3 is CASSDRANTGELFF. CDR3 nucleotides: TGTGCCAGCAGTGATCGGGCTAACACCGGGGAGCTGTTTTTT. The rearrangement joins TRBV25-1 to TRBJ2-2; no firm D call. CDR1 is MGHDK, CDR2 SYGVNS, per germline. V lost 3 bases, J lost 2 bases, and 7 bases lay in between. The CDR3 contains 14 residues.

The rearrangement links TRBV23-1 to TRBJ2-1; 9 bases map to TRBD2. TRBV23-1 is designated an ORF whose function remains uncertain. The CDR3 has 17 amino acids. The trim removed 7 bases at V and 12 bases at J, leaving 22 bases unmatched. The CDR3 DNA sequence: TGCGCCAGCAATAGGAGCGGGGGGACACCTTATACAATGAGGCAGTTCTTC. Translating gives CASNRSGGTPYTMRQFF.

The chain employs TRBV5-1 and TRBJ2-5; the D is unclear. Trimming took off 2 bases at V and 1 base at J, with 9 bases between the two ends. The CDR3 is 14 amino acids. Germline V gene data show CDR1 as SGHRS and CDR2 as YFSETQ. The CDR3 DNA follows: TGCGCCAGCAGCTTCATTGTTGGCCAAGAGACCCAGTACTTC. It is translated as CASSFIVGQETQYF.

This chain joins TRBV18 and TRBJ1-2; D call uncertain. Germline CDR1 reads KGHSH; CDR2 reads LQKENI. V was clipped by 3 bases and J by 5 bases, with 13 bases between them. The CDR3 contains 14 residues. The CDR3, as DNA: TGTGCCAGCTCACCGGAGCCAGACTCATATGGCTACACCTTC. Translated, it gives CASSPEPDSYGYTF.

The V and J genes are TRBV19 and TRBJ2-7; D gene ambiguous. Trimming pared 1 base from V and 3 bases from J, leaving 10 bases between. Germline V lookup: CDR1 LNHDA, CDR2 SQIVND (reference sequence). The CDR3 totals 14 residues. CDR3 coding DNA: TGTGCCAGTAGTATAGGCGGAACGATCTACGAGCAGTACTTC. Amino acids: CASSIGGTIYEQYF.

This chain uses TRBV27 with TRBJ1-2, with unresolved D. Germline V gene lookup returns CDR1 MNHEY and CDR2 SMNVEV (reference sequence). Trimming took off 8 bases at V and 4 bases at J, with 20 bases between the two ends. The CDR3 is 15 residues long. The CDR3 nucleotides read TGTGCCAGCTCCCCCGTGGGCGGCGGGAGCTATGGCTACACCTTC. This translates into CASSPVGGGSYGYTF.

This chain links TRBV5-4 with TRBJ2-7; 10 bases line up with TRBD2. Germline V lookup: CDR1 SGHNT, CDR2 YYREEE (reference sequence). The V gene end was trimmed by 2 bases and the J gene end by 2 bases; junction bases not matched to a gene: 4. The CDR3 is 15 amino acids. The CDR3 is CASSLGLAETYEQYF. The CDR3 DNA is TGTGCCAGCAGCTTAGGACTAGCGGAAACCTACGAGCAGTACTTC.

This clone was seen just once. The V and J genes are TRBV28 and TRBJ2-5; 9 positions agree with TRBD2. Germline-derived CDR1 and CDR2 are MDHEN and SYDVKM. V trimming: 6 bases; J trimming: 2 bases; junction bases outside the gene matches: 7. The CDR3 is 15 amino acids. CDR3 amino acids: CASRTSSGTQETQYF. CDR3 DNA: TGTGCCAGCAGAACCTCTAGCGGGACACAAGAGACCCAGTACTTC.

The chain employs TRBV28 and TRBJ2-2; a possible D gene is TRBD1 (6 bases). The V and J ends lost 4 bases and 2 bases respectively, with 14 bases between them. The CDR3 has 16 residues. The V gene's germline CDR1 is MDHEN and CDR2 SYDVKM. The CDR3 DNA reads TGTGCCAGCAGTTATAGGGACACCTATAACACCGGGGAGCTGTTTTTT. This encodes CASSYRDTYNTGELFF.

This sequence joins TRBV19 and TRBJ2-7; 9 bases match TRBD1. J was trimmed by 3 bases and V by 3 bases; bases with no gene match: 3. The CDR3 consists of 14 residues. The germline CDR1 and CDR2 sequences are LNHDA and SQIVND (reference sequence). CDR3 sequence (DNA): TGTGCCAGTAGTATCCAGGACAGGGGCTACGAGCAGTACTTC. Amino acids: CASSIQDRGYEQYF. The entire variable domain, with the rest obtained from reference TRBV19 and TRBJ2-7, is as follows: DGGITQSPKYLFRKEGQNVTLSCEQNLNHDAMYWYRQDPGQGLRLIYYSQIVNDFQKGDIAEGYSVSREKKESFPLTVTSAQKNPTAFYLCASSIQDRGYEQYFGPGTRLTVT.

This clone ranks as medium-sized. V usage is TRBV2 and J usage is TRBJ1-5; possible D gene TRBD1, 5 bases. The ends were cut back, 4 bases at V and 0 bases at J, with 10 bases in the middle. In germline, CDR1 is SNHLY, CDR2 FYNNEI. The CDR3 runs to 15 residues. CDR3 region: CASSVAGTSNQPQHF. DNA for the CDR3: TGTGCCAGCAGTGTAGCGGGGACTAGCAATCAGCCCCAGCATTTT. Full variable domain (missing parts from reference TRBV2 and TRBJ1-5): EPEVTQTPSHQVTQMGQEVILRCVPISNHLYFYWYRQILGQKVEFLVSFYNNEISEKSEIFDDQFSVERPDGSNFTLKIRSTKLEDSAMYFCASSVAGTSNQPQHFGDGTRLSIL.

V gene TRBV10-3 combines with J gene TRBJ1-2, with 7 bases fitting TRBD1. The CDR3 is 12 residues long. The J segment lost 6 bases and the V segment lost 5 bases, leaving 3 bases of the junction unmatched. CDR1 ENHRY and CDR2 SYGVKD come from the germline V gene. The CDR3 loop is CAISRDSDGYTF. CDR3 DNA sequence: TGTGCCATCAGTCGGGACAGTGATGGCTACACCTTC.

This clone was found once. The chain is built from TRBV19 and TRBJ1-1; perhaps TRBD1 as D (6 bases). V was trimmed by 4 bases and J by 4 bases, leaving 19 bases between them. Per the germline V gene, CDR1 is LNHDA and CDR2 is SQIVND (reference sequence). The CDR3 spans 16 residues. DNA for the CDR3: TGTGCCAGTAGTAAAACAGGGCAGGTATTTGGCACTGAAGCTTTCTTT. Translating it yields CASSKTGQVFGTEAFF. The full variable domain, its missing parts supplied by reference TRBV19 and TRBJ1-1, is DGGITQSPKYLFRKEGQNVTLSCEQNLNHDAMYWYRQDPGQGLRLIYYSQIVNDFQKGDIAEGYSVSREKKESFPLTVTSAQKNPTAFYLCASSKTGQVFGTEAFFGQGTRLTVV.

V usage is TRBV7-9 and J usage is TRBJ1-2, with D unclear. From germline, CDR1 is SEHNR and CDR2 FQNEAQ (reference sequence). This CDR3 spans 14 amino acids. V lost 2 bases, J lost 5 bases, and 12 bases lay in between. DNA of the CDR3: TGTGCCAGCAGCTTATCGGAACGTAGTTATGGCTACACCTTC. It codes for CASSLSERSYGYTF.

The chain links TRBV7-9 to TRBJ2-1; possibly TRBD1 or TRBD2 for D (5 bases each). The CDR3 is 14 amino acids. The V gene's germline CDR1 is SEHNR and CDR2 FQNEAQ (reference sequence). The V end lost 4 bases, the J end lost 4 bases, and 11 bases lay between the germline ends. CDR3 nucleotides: TGTGCCAGCAGCTCCTCGGGGCTATACAATGAGCAGTTCTTC. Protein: CASSSSGLYNEQFF.

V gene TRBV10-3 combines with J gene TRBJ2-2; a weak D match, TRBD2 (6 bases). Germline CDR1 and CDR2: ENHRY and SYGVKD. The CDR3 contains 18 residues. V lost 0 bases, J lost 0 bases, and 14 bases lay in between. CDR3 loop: CAISESKAGGPNTGELFF. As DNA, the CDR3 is TGTGCCATCAGTGAGTCGAAGGCTGGAGGGCCGAACACCGGGGAGCTGTTTTTT.

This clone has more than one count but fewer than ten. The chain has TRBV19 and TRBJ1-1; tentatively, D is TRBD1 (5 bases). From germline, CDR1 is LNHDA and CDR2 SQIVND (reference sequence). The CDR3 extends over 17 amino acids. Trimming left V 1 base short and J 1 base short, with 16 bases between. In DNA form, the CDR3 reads TGTGCCAGTAGTATAGGAGGAGCAGGGCCCAGGAACACTGAAGCTTTCTTT. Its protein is CASSIGGAGPRNTEAFF. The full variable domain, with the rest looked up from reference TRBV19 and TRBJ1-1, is DGGITQSPKYLFRKEGQNVTLSCEQNLNHDAMYWYRQDPGQGLRLIYYSQIVNDFQKGDIAEGYSVSREKKESFPLTVTSAQKNPTAFYLCASSIGGAGPRNTEAFFGQGTRLTVV.

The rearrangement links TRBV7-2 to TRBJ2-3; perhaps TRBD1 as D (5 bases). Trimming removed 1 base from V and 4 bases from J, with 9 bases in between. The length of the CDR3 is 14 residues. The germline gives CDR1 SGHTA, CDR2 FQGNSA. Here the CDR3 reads CASSLVSGPDTQYF. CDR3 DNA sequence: TGTGCCAGCAGCTTAGTTTCAGGGCCAGATACGCAGTATTTT.

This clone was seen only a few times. The CDR3 DNA sequence: TGCGCCAGCAGCCAAGGGTCAGACCGCACCCGGGTACCGACCTACGAGCAGTACTTC. Protein product: CASSQGSDRTRVPTYEQYF. This chain uses TRBV4-1 with TRBJ2-7, with unresolved D. Germline V lookup: CDR1 MGHRA, CDR2 YSYEKL. Deletions cut 1 base from V and 2 bases from J, with 24 bases between. The CDR3 loop spans 19 amino acids.

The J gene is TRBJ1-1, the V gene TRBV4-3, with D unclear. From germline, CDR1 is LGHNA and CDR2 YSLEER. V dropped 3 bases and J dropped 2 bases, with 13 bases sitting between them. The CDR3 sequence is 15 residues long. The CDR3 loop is CASSHGGTSNTEAFF. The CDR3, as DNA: TGCGCCAGCAGCCATGGTGGAACGTCCAACACTGAAGCTTTCTTT.

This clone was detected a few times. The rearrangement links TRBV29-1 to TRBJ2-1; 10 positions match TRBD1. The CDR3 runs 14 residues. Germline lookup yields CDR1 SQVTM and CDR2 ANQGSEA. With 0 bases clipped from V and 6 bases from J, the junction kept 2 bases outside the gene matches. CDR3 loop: CSVEDDRGLNEQFF. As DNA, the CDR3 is TGCAGCGTTGAAGATGACAGGGGGCTCAATGAGCAGTTCTTC.

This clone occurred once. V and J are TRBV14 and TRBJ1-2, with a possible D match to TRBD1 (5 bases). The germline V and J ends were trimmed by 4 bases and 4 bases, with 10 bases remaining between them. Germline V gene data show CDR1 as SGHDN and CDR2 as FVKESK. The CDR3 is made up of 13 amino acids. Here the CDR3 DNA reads TGTGCCAGCAGCCCAGGGACCTTCTATGGCTACACCTTC. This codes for CASSPGTFYGYTF. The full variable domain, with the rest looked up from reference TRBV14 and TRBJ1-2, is EAGVTQFPSHSVIEKGQTVTLRCDPISGHDNLYWYRRVMGKEIKFLLHFVKESKQDESGMPNNRFLAERTGGTYSTLKVQPAELEDSGVYFCASSPGTFYGYTFGSGTRLTVV.

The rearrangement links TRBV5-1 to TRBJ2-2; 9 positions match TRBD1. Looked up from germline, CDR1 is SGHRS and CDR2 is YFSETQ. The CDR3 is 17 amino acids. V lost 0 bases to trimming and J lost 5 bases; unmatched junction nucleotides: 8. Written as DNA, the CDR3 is TGCGCCAGCAGCTTGGCCGGGACAGGGTTCGGTACCGGGGAGCTGTTTTTT. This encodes CASSLAGTGFGTGELFF. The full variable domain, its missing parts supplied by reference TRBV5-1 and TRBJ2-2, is KAGVTQTPRYLIKTRGQQVTLSCSPISGHRSVSWYQQTPGQGLQFLFEYFSETQRNKGNFPGRFSGRQFSNSRSEMNVSTLELGDSALYLCASSLAGTGFGTGELFFGEGSRLTVL.

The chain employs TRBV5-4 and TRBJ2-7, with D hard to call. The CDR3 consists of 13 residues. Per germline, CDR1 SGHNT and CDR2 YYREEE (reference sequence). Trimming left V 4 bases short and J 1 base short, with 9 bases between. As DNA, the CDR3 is TGTGCCAGCAGCCCCCCCCAATCCTACGAGCAGTACTTC. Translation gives CASSPPQSYEQYF.

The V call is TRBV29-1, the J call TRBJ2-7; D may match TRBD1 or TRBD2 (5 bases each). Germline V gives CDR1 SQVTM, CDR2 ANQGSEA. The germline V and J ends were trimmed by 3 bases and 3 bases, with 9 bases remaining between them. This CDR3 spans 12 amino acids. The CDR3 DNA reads TGCAGCGTTGAGAATGGGGGCTACGAGCAGTACTTC. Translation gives CSVENGGYEQYF.

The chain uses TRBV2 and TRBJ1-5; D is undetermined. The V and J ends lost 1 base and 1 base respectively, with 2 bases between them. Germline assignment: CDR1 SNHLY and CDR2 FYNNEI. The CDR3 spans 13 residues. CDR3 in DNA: TGTGCCAGCAGTGAAGTCAGCAATCAGCCCCAGCATTTT. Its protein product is CASSEVSNQPQHF.